This TCR beta chain was sequenced in a study of T cell responses to AZD1222 COVID-19 vaccine. Produced via immunoSEQ multiplex PCR; TCRdb's table is partial and in-frame only. The table has under 80,000 clones, 87% seen once. Both about-4-week and about-12-week second-dose recipients were combined. Points from the study as a whole: Close to half of spike-specific TCRs reportedly recognize unmutated variant regions. The study found vaccine-associated CD4 TCRs spanning spike, dominant at 160-218 and 743-854. Clonal diversity was possibly underestimated; the donors were predominantly white British and more often female.

CDR1 MGHRA and CDR2 YSYEKL come from the germline V gene. With 0 bases removed from V and 1 base from J, the gap between germline ends came to 10 bases. CDR3 size: 16 residues. This clone was detected only once. Its antigen is as yet unknown. The V call is TRBV4-1, the J call TRBJ1-3, with D unresolved. The sample was peripheral blood, taken 28 days after the second AZD1222 dose. The receptor was derived from an adult who received the AZD1222 COVID-19 vaccine. This CDR3 is CASSQEPPASGNTIYF. The CDR3 DNA reads TGCGCCAGCAGCCAAGAGCCCCCGGCTTCTGGAAACACCATATATTTT.